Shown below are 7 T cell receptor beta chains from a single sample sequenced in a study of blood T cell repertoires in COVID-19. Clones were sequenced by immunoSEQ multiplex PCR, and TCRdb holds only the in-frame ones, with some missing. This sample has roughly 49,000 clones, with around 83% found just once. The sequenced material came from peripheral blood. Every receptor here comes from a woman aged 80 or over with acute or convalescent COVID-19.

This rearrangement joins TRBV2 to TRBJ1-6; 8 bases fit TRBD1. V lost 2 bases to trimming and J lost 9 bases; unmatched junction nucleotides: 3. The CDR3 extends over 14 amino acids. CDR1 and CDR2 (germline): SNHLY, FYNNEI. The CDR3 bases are TGTGCCAGCAGTGAAAGACAGGGGACTTCACCCCTCCACTTT. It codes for CASSERQGTSPLHF.

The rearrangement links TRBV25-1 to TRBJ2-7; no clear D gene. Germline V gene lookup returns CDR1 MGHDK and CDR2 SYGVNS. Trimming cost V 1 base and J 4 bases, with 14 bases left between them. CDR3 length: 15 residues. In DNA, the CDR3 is TGTGCCAGCAGTGAATCGTTGGGCAGCTTATACGAGCAGTACTTC. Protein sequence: CASSESLGSLYEQYF.

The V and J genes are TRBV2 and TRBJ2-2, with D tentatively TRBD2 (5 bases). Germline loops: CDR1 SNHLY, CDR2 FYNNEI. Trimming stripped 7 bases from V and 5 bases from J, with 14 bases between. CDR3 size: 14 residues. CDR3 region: CASKGDSGTGELFF. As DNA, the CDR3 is TGTGCCAGCAAGGGAGATTCGGGGACCGGGGAGCTGTTTTTT.

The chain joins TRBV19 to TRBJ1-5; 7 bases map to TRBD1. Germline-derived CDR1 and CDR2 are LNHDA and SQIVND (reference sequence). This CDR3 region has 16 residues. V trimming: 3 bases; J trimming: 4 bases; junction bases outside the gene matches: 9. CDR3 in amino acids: CASSMSTGQPNQPQHF. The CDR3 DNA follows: TGTGCCAGTAGTATGTCCACGGGACAGCCGAATCAGCCCCAGCATTTT.

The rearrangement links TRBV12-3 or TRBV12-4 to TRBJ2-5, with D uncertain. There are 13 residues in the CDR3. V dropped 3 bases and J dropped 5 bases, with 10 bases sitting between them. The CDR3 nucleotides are TGTGCCAGCAGTTTTGGCCGATGGGAGACCCAGTACTTC. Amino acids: CASSFGRWETQYF.

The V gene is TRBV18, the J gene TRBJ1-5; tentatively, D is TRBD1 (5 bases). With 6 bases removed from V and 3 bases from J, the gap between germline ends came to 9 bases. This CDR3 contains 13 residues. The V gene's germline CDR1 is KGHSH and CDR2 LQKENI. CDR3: CASSSGYNQPQHF. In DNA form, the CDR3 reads TGTGCCAGCTCGTCAGGGTACAATCAGCCCCAGCATTTT.

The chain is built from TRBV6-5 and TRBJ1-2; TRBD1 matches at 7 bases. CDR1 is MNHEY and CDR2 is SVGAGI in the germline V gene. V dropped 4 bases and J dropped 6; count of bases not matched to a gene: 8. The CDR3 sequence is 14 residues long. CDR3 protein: CASSSPDRVDGYTF. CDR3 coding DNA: TGTGCCAGCAGTTCCCCCGACAGGGTGGATGGCTACACCTTC.